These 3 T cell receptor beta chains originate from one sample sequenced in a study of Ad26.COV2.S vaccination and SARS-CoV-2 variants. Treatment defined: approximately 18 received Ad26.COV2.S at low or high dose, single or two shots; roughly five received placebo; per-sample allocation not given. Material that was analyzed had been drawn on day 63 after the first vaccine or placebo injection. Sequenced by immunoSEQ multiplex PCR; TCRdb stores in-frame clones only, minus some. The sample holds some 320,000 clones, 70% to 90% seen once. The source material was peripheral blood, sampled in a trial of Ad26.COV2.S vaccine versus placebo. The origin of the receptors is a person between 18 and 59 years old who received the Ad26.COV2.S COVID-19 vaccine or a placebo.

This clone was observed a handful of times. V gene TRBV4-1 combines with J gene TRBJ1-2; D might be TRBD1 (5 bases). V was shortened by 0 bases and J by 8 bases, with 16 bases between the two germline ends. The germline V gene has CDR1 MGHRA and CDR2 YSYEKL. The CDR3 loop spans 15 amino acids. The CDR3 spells CASSQEEGAGRGYTF. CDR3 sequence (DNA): TGCGCCAGCAGCCAAGAGGAAGGGGCAGGGAGAGGCTACACCTTC.

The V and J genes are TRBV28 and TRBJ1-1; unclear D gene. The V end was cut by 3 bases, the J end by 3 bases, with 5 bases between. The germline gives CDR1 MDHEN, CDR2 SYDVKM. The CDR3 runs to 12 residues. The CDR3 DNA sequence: TGTGCCAGCAGTTTTAGTGACACTGAAGCTTTCTTT. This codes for CASSFSDTEAFF.

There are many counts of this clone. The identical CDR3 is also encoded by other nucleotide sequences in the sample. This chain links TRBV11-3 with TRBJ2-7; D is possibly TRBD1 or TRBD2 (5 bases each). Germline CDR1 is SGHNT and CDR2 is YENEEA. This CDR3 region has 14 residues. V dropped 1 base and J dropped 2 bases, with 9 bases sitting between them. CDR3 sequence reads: CASSLAGTTYEQYF. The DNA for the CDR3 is TGTGCCAGCAGCTTAGCGGGGACGACCTACGAGCAGTACTTC.